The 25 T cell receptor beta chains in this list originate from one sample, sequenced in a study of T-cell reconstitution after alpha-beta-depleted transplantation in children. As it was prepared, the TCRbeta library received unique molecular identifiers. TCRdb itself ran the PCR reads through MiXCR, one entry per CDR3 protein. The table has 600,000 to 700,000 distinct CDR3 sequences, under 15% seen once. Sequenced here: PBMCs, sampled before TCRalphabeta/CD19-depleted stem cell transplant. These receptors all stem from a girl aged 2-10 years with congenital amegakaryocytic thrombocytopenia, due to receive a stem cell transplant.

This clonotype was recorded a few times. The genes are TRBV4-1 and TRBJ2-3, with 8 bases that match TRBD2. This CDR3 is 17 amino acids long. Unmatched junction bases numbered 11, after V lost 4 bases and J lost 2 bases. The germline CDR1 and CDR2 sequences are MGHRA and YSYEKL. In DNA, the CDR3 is TGCGCCAGCAGCCTCTACTGGGGGCGGGAGGACACAGATACGCAGTATTTT. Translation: CASSLYWGREDTDTQYF.

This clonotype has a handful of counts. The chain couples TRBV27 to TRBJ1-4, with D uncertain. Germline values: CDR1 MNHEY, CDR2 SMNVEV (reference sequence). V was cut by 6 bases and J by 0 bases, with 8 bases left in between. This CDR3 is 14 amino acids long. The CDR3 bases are TGTGCCAGCAGGGACGGAGCAACTAATGAAAAACTGTTTTTT. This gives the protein CASRDGATNEKLFF.

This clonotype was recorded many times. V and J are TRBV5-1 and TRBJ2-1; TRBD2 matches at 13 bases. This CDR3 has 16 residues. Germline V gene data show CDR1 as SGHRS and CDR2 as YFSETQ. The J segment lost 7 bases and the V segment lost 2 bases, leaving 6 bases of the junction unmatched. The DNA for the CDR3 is TGCGCCAGCAGCTTATCGGGACTAGCGGGAAGTAATGAGCAGTTCTTC. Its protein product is CASSLSGLAGSNEQFF.

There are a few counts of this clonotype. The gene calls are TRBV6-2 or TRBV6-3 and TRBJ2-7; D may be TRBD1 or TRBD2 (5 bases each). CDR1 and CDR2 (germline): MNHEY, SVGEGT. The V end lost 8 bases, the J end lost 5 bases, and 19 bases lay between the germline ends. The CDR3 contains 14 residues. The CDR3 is CASRRFGGLNEQYF. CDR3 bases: TGTGCCAGCCGGAGGTTTGGGGGATTAAACGAGCAGTACTTC.

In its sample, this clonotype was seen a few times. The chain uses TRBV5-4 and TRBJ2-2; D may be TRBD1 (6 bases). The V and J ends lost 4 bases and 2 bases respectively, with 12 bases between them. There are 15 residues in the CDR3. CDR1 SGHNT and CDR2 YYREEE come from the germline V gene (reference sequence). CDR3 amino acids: CASSQGHGNTGELFF. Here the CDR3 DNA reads TGTGCCAGCAGCCAGGGACACGGTAACACCGGGGAGCTGTTTTTT.

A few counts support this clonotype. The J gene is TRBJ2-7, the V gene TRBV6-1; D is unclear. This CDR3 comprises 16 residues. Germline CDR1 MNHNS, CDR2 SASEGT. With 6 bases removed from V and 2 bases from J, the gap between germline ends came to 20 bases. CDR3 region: CASRPPSAHRTYEQYF. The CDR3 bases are TGTGCCAGCAGGCCCCCGTCGGCCCACCGAACCTACGAGCAGTACTTC.

CDR3 sequence reads: CSATAGQGARFPNTGELFF. For the CDR3, the DNA is TGCAGTGCTACCGCCGGGCAGGGGGCCAGATTTCCGAACACCGGGGAGCTGTTTTTT. This chain uses TRBV20-1 with TRBJ2-2, with 8 bases fitting TRBD1. CDR1 is DFQATT and CDR2 is SNEGSKA in the germline V gene (reference sequence). V shed 4 bases, J shed 0 bases, and the junction held 16 bases outside the gene matches. The CDR3 has 19 amino acids.

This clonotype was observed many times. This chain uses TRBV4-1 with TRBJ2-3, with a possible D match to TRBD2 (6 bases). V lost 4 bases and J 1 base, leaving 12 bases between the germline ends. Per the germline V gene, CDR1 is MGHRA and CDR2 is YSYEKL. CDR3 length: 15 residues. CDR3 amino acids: CASSPSRRGTDTQYF. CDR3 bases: TGCGCCAGCAGCCCTTCCCGGAGGGGCACAGATACGCAGTATTTT.

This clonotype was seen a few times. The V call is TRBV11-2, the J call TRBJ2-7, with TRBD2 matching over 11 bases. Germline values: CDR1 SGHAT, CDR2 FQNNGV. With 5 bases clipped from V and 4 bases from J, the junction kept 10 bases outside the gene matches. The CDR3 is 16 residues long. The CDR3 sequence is CASSPPTSGSFYEQYF. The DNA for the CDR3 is TGTGCCAGCAGCCCCCCTACTAGCGGGAGTTTTTACGAGCAGTACTTC.

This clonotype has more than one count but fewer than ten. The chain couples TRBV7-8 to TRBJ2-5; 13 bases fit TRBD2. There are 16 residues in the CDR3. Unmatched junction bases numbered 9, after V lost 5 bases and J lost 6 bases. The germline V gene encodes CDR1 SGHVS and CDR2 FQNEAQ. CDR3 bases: TGTGCCAGCAGCGTCCAACTAGCGGGAGGGCCAAAGACCCAGTACTTC. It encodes CASSVQLAGGPKTQYF.

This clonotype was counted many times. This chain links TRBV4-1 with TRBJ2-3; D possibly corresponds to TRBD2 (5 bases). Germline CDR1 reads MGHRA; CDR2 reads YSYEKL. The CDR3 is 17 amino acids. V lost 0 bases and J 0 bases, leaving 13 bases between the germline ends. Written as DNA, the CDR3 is TGCGCCAGCAGCCAAGATGCCGCGGGCACTAGCACAGATACGCAGTATTTT. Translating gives CASSQDAAGTSTDTQYF.

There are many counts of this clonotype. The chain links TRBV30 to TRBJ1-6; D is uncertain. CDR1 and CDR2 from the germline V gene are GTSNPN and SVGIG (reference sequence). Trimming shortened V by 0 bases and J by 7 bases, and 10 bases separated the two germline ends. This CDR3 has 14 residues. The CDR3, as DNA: TGTGCCTGGAGTGTGGGGAGAGGGAATTCACCCCTCCACTTT. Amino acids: CAWSVGRGNSPLHF.

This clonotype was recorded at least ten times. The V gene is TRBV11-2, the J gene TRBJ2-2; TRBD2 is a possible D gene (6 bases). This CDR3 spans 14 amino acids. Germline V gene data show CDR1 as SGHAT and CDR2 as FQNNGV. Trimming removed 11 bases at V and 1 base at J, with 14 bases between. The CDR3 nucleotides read TGTGCCGTGGGGCGGGGTCTGAACACCGGGGAGCTGTTTTTT. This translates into CAVGRGLNTGELFF.

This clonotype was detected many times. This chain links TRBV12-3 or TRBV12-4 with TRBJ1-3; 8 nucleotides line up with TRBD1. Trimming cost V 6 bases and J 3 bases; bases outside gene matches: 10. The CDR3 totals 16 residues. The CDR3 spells CASRLPPGGRGNTIYF. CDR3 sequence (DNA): TGTGCCAGCAGACTTCCTCCAGGGGGCCGTGGAAACACCATATATTTT.

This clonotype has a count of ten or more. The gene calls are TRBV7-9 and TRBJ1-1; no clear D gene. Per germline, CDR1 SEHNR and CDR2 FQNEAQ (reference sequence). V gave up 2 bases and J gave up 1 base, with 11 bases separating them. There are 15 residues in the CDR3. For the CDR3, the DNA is TGTGCCAGCAGCTTATCCCCAGTAGCGAACACTGAAGCTTTCTTT. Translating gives CASSLSPVANTEAFF.

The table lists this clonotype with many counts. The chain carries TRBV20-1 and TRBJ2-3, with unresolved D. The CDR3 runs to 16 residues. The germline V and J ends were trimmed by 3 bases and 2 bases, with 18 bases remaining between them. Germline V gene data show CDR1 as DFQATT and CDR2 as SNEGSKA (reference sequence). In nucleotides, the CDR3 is TGCAGTGCTAGGCGGTGTCCAGCTAGGTTCACAGATACGCAGTATTTT. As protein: CSARRCPARFTDTQYF.

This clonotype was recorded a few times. As DNA, the CDR3 is TGCAGTGCTAGAGATAGGCAGGGAGAGACCCAGTACTTC. Encoded protein: CSARDRQGETQYF. The V call is TRBV20-1, the J call TRBJ2-5; D is perhaps TRBD1 (5 bases). Germline CDR1 DFQATT, CDR2 SNEGSKA (reference sequence). The CDR3 is 13 amino acids. V was shortened by 0 bases and J by 4 bases, with 9 bases between the two germline ends.

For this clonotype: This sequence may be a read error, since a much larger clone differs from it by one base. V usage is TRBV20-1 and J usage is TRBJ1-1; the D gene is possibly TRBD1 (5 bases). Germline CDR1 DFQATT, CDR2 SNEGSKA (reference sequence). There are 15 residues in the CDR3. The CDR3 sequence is CCALRGGTADTEAFF. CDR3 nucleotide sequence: TGCTGTGCTTTACGGGGGGGGACCGCGGACACTGAAGCTTTCTTT.

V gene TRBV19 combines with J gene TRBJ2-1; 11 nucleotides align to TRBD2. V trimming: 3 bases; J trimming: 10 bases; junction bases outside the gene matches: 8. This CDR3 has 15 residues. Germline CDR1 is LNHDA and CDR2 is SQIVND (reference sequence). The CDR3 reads CASSILAGGSREQFF. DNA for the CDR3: TGTGCCAGTAGTATCCTAGCGGGGGGTAGTAGGGAGCAGTTCTTC.

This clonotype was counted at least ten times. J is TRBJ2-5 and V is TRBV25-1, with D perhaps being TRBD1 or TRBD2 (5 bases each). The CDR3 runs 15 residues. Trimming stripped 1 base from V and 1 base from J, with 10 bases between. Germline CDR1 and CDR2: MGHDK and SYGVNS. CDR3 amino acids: CASSELGEPQETQYF. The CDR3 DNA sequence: TGTGCCAGCAGTGAATTGGGGGAGCCCCAAGAGACCCAGTACTTC.

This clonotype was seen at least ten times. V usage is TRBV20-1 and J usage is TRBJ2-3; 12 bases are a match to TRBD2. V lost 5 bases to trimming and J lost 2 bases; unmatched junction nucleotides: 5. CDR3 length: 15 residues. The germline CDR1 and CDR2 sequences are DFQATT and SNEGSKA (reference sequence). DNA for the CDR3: TGCAGTGCTCCGACTAGCGGGGGTCTCACAGATACGCAGTATTTT. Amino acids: CSAPTSGGLTDTQYF.

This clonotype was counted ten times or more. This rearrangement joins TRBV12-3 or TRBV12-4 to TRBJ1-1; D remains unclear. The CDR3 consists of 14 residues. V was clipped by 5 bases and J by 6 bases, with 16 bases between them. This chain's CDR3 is CASSRPDGWPEAFF. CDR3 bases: TGTGCCAGCAGTCGCCCGGACGGGTGGCCTGAAGCTTTCTTT.

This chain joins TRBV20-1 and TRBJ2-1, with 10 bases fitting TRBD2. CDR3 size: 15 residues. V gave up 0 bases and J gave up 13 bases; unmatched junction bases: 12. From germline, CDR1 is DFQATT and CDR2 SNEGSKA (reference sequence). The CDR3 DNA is TGCAGTGCTAGAGATCGGAGGACTAGCGGAGGGGTACAGTTCTTC. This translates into CSARDRRTSGGVQFF.

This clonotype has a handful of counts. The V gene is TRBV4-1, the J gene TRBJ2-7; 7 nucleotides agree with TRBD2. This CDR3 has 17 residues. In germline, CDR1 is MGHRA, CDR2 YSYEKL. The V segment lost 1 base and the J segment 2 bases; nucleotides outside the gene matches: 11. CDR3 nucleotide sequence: TGCGCCAGCAGCCAAGGATTTGGGGGGGTAAAGACCTACGAGCAGTACTTC. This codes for CASSQGFGGVKTYEQYF.

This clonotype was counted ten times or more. The CDR3 spells CASSLAAKPTDTQYF. As DNA, the CDR3 is TGCGCCAGCAGCTTGGCGGCGAAGCCCACAGATACGCAGTATTTT. The chain joins TRBV5-1 to TRBJ2-3, with unresolved D. Germline V lookup: CDR1 SGHRS, CDR2 YFSETQ. The CDR3 consists of 15 residues. Between the trimmed V and J ends, which lost 0 bases and 2 bases, there was a span of 10 bases.